This is a list of T cell receptor beta chains from one sample in a study of blood T cell repertoires in COVID-19. Some clones are missing from TCRdb's copy, which holds only in-frame ones; the method was immunoSEQ multiplex PCR. This sample has under 300,000 clones, with around four fifths found just once. Material for sequencing was peripheral blood. The receptors here all came from a man in his fifties with acute or convalescent COVID-19. CDR3s include the opening cysteine and the closing phenylalanine or tryptophan. The D gene is left open where the match is weak. Size is omitted from some rows. Given values are once, few, many or a class for expanded clones.

length | J | D | V | size | CDR3 | DNA
16 | TRBJ2-7 | - | TRBV25-1 | - | CASSSRPGLIGYEQYF | TGTGCCAGCAGCTCTCGGCCGGGTCTTATTGGGTACGAGCAGTACTTC
15 | TRBJ1-1 | - | TRBV10-3 | few | CAIKGGFLEHTEAFF | TGTGCCATCAAAGGCGGCTTCCTGGAGCACACTGAAGCTTTCTTT
17 | TRBJ2-6 | - | TRBV5-1 | - | CASSTDTFFSGANVLTF | TGCGCCAGCAGCACCGACACTTTCTTCTCTGGGGCCAACGTCCTGACTTTC
15 | TRBJ1-1 | - | TRBV2 | - | CASRETDTSNTEAFF | TGTGCCAGCAGGGAAACGGACACCTCGAACACTGAAGCTTTCTTT
19 | TRBJ2-1 | TRBD2 | TRBV7-9 | - | CASRSTSGGLFSSYNEQFF | TGTGCCAGCAGATCCACTAGCGGGGGGCTCTTTAGCTCCTACAATGAGCAGTTCTTC
14 | TRBJ2-5 | - | TRBV5-1 | - | CASSLYIYQETQYF | TGCGCCAGCAGCTTGTATATATACCAAGAGACCCAGTACTTC
15 | TRBJ2-5 | TRBD1 | TRBV6-5 | - | CASSYGPGGEETQYF | TGTGCCAGCAGTTACGGTCCAGGGGGCGAAGAGACCCAGTACTTC
16 | TRBJ1-2 | TRBD1 | TRBV24-1 | - | CATSDPRTGANYGYTF | TGTGCCACCAGTGATCCTCGGACAGGGGCCAACTATGGCTACACCTTC
14 | TRBJ2-5 | TRBD1 | TRBV7-2 | once | CASSGGQGVETQYF | TGTGCCAGCAGCGGCGGACAGGGGGTCGAGACCCAGTACTTC
13 | TRBJ1-2 | - | TRBV2 | few | CASSEVSNYGYTF | TGTGCCAGCAGTGAAGTGAGTAACTATGGCTACACCTTC
14 | TRBJ2-3 | - | TRBV18 | - | CASSPPRGTDTQYF | TGTGCCAGCTCACCACCGAGGGGCACAGATACGCAGTATTTT
15 | TRBJ2-2 | - | TRBV7-9 | few | CASSSSSVPPGELFF | TGTGCCAGCAGCTCCTCTAGCGTTCCCCCCGGGGAGCTGTTTTTT
14 | TRBJ2-1 | - | TRBV5-6 | - | CASSFGVGDNEQFF | TGTGCCAGCAGCTTTGGGGTAGGGGACAATGAGCAGTTCTTC
16 | TRBJ1-3 | - | TRBV6-5 | once | CASSLSSGGSGNTIYF | TGTGCCAGCAGTTTAAGTTCGGGTGGCTCTGGAAACACCATATATTTT
12 | TRBJ2-1 | - | TRBV3-1/TRBV3-2 | - | CASSLHRDEQFF | TGTGCCAGCAGCCTCCACAGGGATGAGCAGTTCTTC
13 | TRBJ1-1 | - | TRBV7-9 | once | CASSLQVWAEAFF | TGTGCCAGCAGCTTACAGGTCTGGGCTGAAGCTTTCTTT
15 | TRBJ2-7 | - | TRBV11-2 | - | CASSLAGPGTYEQYF | TGTGCCAGCAGCTTAGCTGGTCCGGGGACCTACGAGCAGTACTTC
12 | TRBJ1-1 | - | TRBV30 | - | CAWSPGNTEAFF | TGTGCCTGGAGTCCAGGGAACACTGAAGCTTTCTTT
17 | TRBJ2-1 | TRBD2 | TRBV27 | - | CASSLRVSGRIYNEQFF | TGTGCCAGCAGTTTAAGGGTTAGCGGGAGGATCTACAATGAGCAGTTCTTC
19 | TRBJ2-6 | TRBD1 | TRBV5-1 | once | CASSSVGSTGSSGANVLTF | TGCGCCAGCAGCTCCGTCGGGTCGACAGGGTCCTCTGGGGCCAACGTCCTGACTTTC
15 | TRBJ2-1 | TRBD2 | TRBV7-3 | - | CASSILAGSYNEQFF | TGTGCCAGCAGCATATTAGCGGGCTCCTACAATGAGCAGTTCTTC
15 | TRBJ1-2 | TRBD1 | TRBV18 | - | CASSPTTGESYGYTF | TGTGCCAGCTCCCCAACCACAGGGGAAAGCTATGGCTACACCTTC
14 | TRBJ1-2 | - | TRBV19 | - | CASSGVQGRDGYTF | TGTGCCAGTAGTGGGGTGCAGGGGCGGGATGGCTACACCTTC
13 | TRBJ1-1 | - | TRBV4-2 | - | CASRNGRVTEAFF | TGTGCCAGCAGAAACGGGAGGGTTACTGAAGCTTTCTTT
14 | TRBJ1-5 | - | TRBV5-1 | - | CASSPGQSNQPQHF | TGCGCCAGCAGCCCAGGACAGAGCAATCAGCCCCAGCATTTT
19 | TRBJ2-2 | TRBD2 | TRBV4-1 | - | CASSHKWGLAGESTGELFF | TGCGCCAGCAGCCACAAGTGGGGATTAGCGGGAGAAAGCACCGGGGAGCTGTTTTTT
17 | TRBJ2-7 | TRBD2 | TRBV5-1 | - | CASSPVGLAGKEGEQYF | TGCGCCAGCAGCCCGGTGGGACTAGCGGGGAAAGAGGGCGAGCAGTACTTC
16 | TRBJ1-2 | - | TRBV19 | once | CASSIDPGGGNYGYTF | TGTGCCAGTAGTATAGATCCGGGAGGTGGAAACTATGGCTACACCTTC
14 | TRBJ2-1 | - | TRBV9 | few | CASSVGLLDNEQFF | TGTGCCAGCAGCGTAGGACTCCTCGACAATGAGCAGTTCTTC
14 | TRBJ1-4 | - | TRBV14 | once | CASSREKTREKLFF | TGTGCCAGCAGCCGGGAGAAAACGCGGGAAAAACTGTTTTTT
16 | TRBJ2-3 | TRBD2 | TRBV6-2/TRBV6-3 | - | CASSYLAGAGTDTQYF | TGTGCCAGCAGTTATCTAGCGGGAGCGGGTACAGATACGCAGTATTTT
15 | TRBJ2-7 | TRBD2 | TRBV10-3 | - | CAISEGLGIAYEQYF | TGTGCCATCAGTGAAGGACTAGGAATCGCCTACGAGCAGTACTTC
11 | TRBJ1-1 | TRBD1 | TRBV25-1 | - | CASKGAGEAFF | TGTGCCAGCAAGGGGGCGGGTGAAGCTTTCTTT
15 | TRBJ1-2 | - | TRBV6-6 | - | CASSYTPQGGDGYTF | TGTGCCAGCAGTTACACCCCCCAGGGAGGGGATGGCTACACCTTC
15 | TRBJ1-5 | - | TRBV27 | once | CASSLSTRGNQPQHF | TGTGCCAGCAGTTTATCGACACGGGGAAATCAGCCCCAGCATTTT
13 | TRBJ2-7 | - | TRBV4-1 | - | CASSRDTSYEQYF | TGCGCCAGCAGCCGGGACACATCCTACGAGCAGTACTTC
14 | TRBJ1-4 | - | TRBV27 | few | CASGSAGPVEKLFF | TGTGCCAGCGGGAGTGCAGGACCCGTAGAAAAACTGTTTTTT
14 | TRBJ2-7 | TRBD1 | TRBV19 | few | CASSINQGAGEQYF | TGTGCCAGTAGTATTAACCAGGGGGCGGGGGAGCAGTACTTC
13 | TRBJ1-4 | - | TRBV12-3/TRBV12-4 | - | CASSLYSNEKLFF | TGTGCCAGCAGCCTATACAGTAATGAAAAACTGTTTTTT
19 | TRBJ2-2 | TRBD1 | TRBV7-3 | - | CASIFGTGVSRVNTGELFF | TGTGCCAGCATCTTCGGGACAGGGGTTTCAAGGGTGAACACCGGGGAGCTGTTTTTT
14 | TRBJ1-5 | - | TRBV11-2 | - | CASSSRSINQPQHF | TGTGCCAGCAGCTCTCGGTCCATCAATCAGCCCCAGCATTTT
11 | TRBJ2-1 | - | TRBV28 | - | CASSNYNEQFF | TGTGCCAGCAGTAACTATAATGAGCAGTTCTTC
14 | TRBJ2-6 | - | TRBV2 | once | CASNEDEAANVLTF | TGTGCCAGCAACGAAGATGAGGCCGCCAACGTCCTGACTTTC